This T cell receptor beta chain was documented in a study of patients and donors after allogeneic stem cell transplantation. TCRdb redid the calling of the RT-PCR reads with MiXCR, one entry per CDR3 protein. The top ten hold 11% of the sample, which has roughly 200,000 distinct CDR3 sequences, roughly 38% seen once. The V and J ends lost 0 bases and 0 bases respectively, with 12 bases between them. The CDR3 loop spans 17 amino acids. Per the germline V gene, CDR1 is LGHDT and CDR2 is YNNKEL (reference sequence). V is TRBV3-1 and J is TRBJ1-5, with unresolved D. This TCR was recovered from a human donor who was either an allogeneic HSCT recipient or a stem cell or donor lymphocyte infusion donor (not recorded which). It is not recorded whose cells these are; they may come from a transplant donor. The sample was blood, either unsorted or a sorted T cell fraction (not recorded which). CDR3 sequence reads: CASSQDQPDRSNQPQHF. The CDR3 coding sequence is TGTGCCAGCAGCCAAGATCAGCCAGACCGTAGCAATCAGCCCCAGCATTTT. The full variable domain, with the rest looked up from reference TRBV3-1 and TRBJ1-5, is DTAVSQTPKYLVTQMGNDKSIKCEQNLGHDTMYWYKQDSKKFLKIMFSYNNKELIINETVPNRFSPKSPDKAHLNLHINSLELGDSAVYFCASSQDQPDRSNQPQHFGDGTRLSIL.